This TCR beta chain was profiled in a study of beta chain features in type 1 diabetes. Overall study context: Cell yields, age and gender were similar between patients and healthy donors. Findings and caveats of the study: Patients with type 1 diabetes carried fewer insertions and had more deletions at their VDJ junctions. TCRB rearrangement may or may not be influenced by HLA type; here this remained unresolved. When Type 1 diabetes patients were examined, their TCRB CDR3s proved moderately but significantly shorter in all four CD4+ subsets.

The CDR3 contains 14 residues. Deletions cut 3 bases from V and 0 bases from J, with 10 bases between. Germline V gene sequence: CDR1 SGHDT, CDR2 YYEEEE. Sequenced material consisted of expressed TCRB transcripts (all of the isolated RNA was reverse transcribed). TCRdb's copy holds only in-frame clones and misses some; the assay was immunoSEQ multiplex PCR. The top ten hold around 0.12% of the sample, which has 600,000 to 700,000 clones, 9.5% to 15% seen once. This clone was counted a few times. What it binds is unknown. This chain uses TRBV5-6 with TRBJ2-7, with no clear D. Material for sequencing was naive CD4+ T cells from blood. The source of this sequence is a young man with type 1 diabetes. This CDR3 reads CASSSIMHSYEQYF. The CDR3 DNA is TGTGCCAGCAGCTCGATTATGCACTCCTACGAGCAGTACTTC.